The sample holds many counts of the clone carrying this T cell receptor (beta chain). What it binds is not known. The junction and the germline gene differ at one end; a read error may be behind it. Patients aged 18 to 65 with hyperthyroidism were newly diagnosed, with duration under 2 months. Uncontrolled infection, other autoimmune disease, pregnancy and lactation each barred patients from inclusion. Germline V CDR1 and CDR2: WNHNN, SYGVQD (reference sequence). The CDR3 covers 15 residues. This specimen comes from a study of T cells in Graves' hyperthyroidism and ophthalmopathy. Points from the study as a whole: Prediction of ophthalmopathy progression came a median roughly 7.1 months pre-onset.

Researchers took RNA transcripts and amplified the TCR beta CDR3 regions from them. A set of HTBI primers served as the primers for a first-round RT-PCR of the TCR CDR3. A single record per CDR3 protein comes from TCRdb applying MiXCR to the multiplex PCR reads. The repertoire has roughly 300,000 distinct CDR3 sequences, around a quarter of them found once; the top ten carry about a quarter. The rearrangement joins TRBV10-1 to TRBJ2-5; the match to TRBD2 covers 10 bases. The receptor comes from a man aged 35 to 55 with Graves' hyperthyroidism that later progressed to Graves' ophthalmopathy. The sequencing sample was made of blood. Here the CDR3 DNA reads TGCGCCAGCAGTGAGACAGCGGGAGGGCTCGAGACCCAGTATTTC. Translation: CASSETAGGLETQYF.